What follows describes a single TCR beta chain. The source of the sample is a study of blood T cell repertoires in COVID-19. The overall study: Collection of acute and convalescent COVID-19 samples took place in the United States, Italy and Spain. The cDNA or gDNA used as material had been derived from T cells, B-cell-depleted T cells, or PBMCs.

V lost 6 bases to trimming and J lost 6 bases; unmatched junction nucleotides: 14. The CDR3 covers 16 residues. Germline V gives CDR1 LNHDA, CDR2 SQIVND (reference sequence). Per the original data handling: It was from reference gene primer amplification that nucleated cell counts were estimated. The data were produced by immunoSEQ multiplex PCR, yet TCRdb's version contains in-frame clones alone and is incomplete. D and trimming come from the DNA, and the V and J calls and clone size come from that table. The data show fewer than 350,000 clones, 65% to 90% seen once. J is TRBJ1-5 and V is TRBV19; 7 bases align to TRBD1. Sequenced sample: peripheral blood. The receptor comes from a human donor in a cohort sampled during active COVID-19. CDR3 sequence reads: CASSPTRNRGSQPQHF. The CDR3 bases are TGTGCCAGTAGCCCTACTAGGAACAGGGGATCTCAGCCCCAGCATTTT.